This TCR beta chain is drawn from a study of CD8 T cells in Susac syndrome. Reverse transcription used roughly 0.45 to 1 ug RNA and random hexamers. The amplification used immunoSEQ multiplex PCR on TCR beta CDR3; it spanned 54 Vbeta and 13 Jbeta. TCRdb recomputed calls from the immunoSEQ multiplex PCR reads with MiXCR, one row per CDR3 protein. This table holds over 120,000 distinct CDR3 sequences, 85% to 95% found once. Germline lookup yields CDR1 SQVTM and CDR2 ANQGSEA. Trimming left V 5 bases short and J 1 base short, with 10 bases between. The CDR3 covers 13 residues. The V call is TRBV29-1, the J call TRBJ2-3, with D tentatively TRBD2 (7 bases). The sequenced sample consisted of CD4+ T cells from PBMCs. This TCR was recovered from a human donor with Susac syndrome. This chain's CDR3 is CSVPGGRTDTQYF. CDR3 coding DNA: TGCAGCGTTCCCGGGGGGCGCACAGATACGCAGTATTTT.